This T cell receptor (beta chain) was observed in a study of cytomegalovirus exposure and HLA in healthy donors. Broader study findings: A few chains tied to CMV proved CMV antigen-specific in vitro.

The CDR3 sequence is 15 residues long. Germline CDR1 reads SGHTA; CDR2 reads FQGNSA. V shed 1 base and J 2 bases; nucleotides not matched to a gene: 3. This clone has only a few counts. Its antigen is not identified. With 60 Vbeta and 13 Jbeta primers, the PCR was carried out. TCRdb's copy holds only in-frame clones and misses some; the assay was immunoSEQ multiplex PCR. The sample lists around 110,000 clones; about 59% were seen once. The V call is TRBV7-2, the J call TRBJ2-5; 8 bases agree with TRBD2. The sequence was collected from a woman aged 35 to 49 in good health and CMV-seropositive. Sequencing was carried out using PBMCs. The CDR3 loop is CASSLVAGRQETQYF. The CDR3 region has the DNA TGTGCCAGCAGCTTAGTAGCGGGAAGGCAAGAGACCCAGTACTTC.